This T cell receptor beta chain was found in a study of blood T cells in healthy people across ages (dated by TCRdb to the mid-2010s). For context, the study as a whole: In model experiments, roughly one uniquely barcoded TCR beta cDNA molecule per two T cells was captured by template switching. Using deep sequencing normalized with unique cDNA molecular identifiers, the study measured how TCR beta repertoire diversity changes with age. The donors were split into four age groups: young (average around 15 years), middle-aged (more than 35), aged (roughly 60) and long-lived (more than 80). To avoid experimental bias, donors of different ages were randomly spread across the sequencing lanes. Two additional independent replicas of 1 million unique cDNA reads from the same blood draw were analyzed for two donors (one aged 18 to 29 and one aged 80 or older). The paper as a whole reports these results and caveats: The long-lived group showed more naive CD4+ T cells, fewer expanded clones and increased TCR diversity than the aged group, suggesting age selection. There was a strong correlation between observed TCR beta diversity and the percentage of naive T cells measured by flow cytometry. Because donor CMV infection status was unknown, age-related changes in expanded clonotypes were potentially confounded. As age increased, observed TCR beta diversity per million T cells dropped in a roughly linear way, and a significant reduction was already evident by age about 36. Since profiling was done on bulk unsorted PBMCs, naive and antigen-experienced compartments could not be conclusively compared. Estimates of total diversity based on one million sequenced T cells were regarded as lower bounds and as underestimates.

The library was made by 5' RACE. TCRdb shows the sequencer as Illumina HiSeq 2500. The second PCR ran for about 7 to 11 cycles and used a J-beta primer mix along with a sample-barcoded 5' primer. A template-switch 5' adaptor carrying 12 random nucleotides introduced a unique molecular identifier onto each TCR beta cDNA molecule. Each sample yielded at least 2.5 million CDR3-containing paired-end reads. The Mint cDNA synthesis kit, primed by a TRBC-specific oligonucleotide, was used to synthesize first-strand cDNA from all RNA. Following uracil-DNA glycosylase treatment, all cDNA underwent a first 18-cycle PCR with the universal primers M1SS and BC2_uni_R. The authors processed their data as follows. For normalization, 1 million high-quality reads, each with a distinct molecular identifier, were randomly selected from each sample. Reads sharing molecular identifiers were discarded rather than binned into consensus sequences. MiTCR, with a Q25 quality threshold and the strictest error-elimination algorithm, was used for CDR3 identification, clonotype clustering and error correction. A nonparametric unseen species model using Euler transformation provided a lower-bound estimate of total TCR beta diversity. The raw public data were reprocessed by TCRdb itself: fastp quality trimming at Q25, MiXCR clonotype calling, in-frame beta chains only. Rows merge per CDR3 protein into single entries with the most common DNA and genes. The V and J calls, along with clone size, are taken from TCRdb and not from the paper's own processing. The sample profile shows about 1.7 million distinct CDR3 sequences; approximately 30% of them were found once. 7.7% of the sample goes to the ten largest clones.

Systemically healthy Caucasian individuals from Russia, some 36 in total and aged roughly 6 to 100 years, were included as donors. Around 10 milliliters of peripheral blood were collected from each donor into EDTA-treated Vacutainer tubes. PBMCs were isolated by Ficoll-Paque density-gradient centrifugation, with at least 6 million obtained per sample. Trizol reagent was used to extract total RNA from PBMCs, with at least 6 micrograms per sample. The percentages of naive CD45RAhigh/CD27high T cells were determined by flow cytometry on a PBMC aliquot from every donor. As regards this clonotype: Its cognate antigen has yet to be identified. No per-base quality is available; no much larger clone lies one base away.

The CDR1 and CDR2 encoded by the germline V gene are MNHNS and SASEGT. The CDR3 runs 13 residues from the cysteine to the phenylalanine. Solely the CDR3 DNA is kept, with 39 bases framed from the first base. V is clipped by 8 bases and J by 13 bases, and the sequence between their germline boundaries is 21 bases long. This clonotype originated in a woman aged 25 to 39 in good health. The rearrangement combines TRBV6-1 with TRBJ2-4; the D gene is possibly TRBD1, with 6 bases matching. Sequencing used blood. The bases are TGTGCCAGCGAAAAAGGCCAGGGGTCGGGGCAGTACTTC. The resulting protein is CASEKGQGSGQYF.